What follows are 25 T cell receptor beta chains derived from one specimen sequenced in a study of T-cell memory formation after mild COVID-19. TCRdb independently ran MiXCR on the 5' RACE reads; one entry per CDR3 protein. The sample holds fewer than 250,000 distinct CDR3 sequences, 27% seen once. The sequencing sample was made of PBMCs or a T cell subset sorted from them (not recorded which). Receptor source: an adult woman who had mild COVID-19 (a few samples of this study predate the infection). Cell type and time point are not known.

V and J are TRBV6-2 or TRBV6-3 and TRBJ2-5; 9 bases match TRBD1. This CDR3 is 16 amino acids long. Per the germline V gene, CDR1 is MNHEY and CDR2 is SVGEGT. Unmatched junction bases numbered 11, after V lost 7 bases and J lost 2 bases. Here the CDR3 reads CASIPWRGQGQETQYF. CDR3 DNA sequence: TGTGCCAGCATTCCCTGGAGAGGACAGGGGCAAGAGACCCAGTACTTC.

This clonotype has just a few counts. In nucleotides, the CDR3 is TGTGCCAGCAGTTTAACTAGCGGGGCGACAGAGACCCAGTACTTC. This translates into CASSLTSGATETQYF. The chain has TRBV6-6 and TRBJ2-5; 10 nucleotides agree with TRBD2. With 4 bases clipped from V and 4 bases from J, the junction kept 6 bases outside the gene matches. Germline V gives CDR1 MNHNY, CDR2 SVGAGI (reference sequence). The CDR3 loop spans 15 amino acids.

V gene TRBV9 combines with J gene TRBJ1-1; unclear D gene. The CDR3 is 18 amino acids. The V gene's germline CDR1 is SGDLS and CDR2 YYNGEE. V gave up 2 bases and J gave up 2 bases, with 22 bases separating them. The CDR3 spells CASSVRPPLLSVNTEAFF. The CDR3 DNA is TGTGCCAGCAGCGTGCGCCCACCCCTACTCTCAGTAAACACTGAAGCTTTCTTT.

This clonotype appeared a few times. The chain links TRBV7-2 to TRBJ2-7; 10 bases line up with TRBD2. V lost 4 bases, J lost 4 bases, and 7 bases stayed unmatched. CDR3 length: 15 residues. Germline values: CDR1 SGHTA, CDR2 FQGNSA. The CDR3 sequence is CASSSQAGGKYEQYF. CDR3 in DNA: TGTGCCAGCAGCTCCCAAGCGGGAGGGAAATACGAGCAGTACTTC.

This clonotype has only a few counts. This chain connects TRBV20-1 to TRBJ2-7; 11 bases agree with TRBD2. The junction had 10 bases not matched to a gene; V was cut back by 3 bases and J by 3 bases. There are 16 residues in the CDR3. CDR1 and CDR2 (germline): DFQATT, SNEGSKA (reference sequence). CDR3 residues: CSASPPLAGVIYEQYF. CDR3 DNA sequence: TGCAGTGCTAGTCCCCCACTAGCGGGAGTCATCTACGAGCAGTACTTC.

This clonotype was found many times. The CDR3 here is CAWSVRRGETQYF. The CDR3 DNA reads TGTGCCTGGAGTGTACGACGGGGAGAGACCCAGTACTTC. The chain employs TRBV30 and TRBJ2-5, with D maybe TRBD2 (5 bases). The germline V gene has CDR1 GTSNPN and CDR2 SVGIG (reference sequence). The length of the CDR3 is 13 residues. Trimming pared 0 bases from V and 4 bases from J, leaving 9 bases between.

This clonotype has more than one count but fewer than ten. This CDR3 reads CASSLASGDGGYTF. Written as DNA, the CDR3 is TGTGCCAGCAGCTTAGCATCAGGGGACGGTGGCTACACCTTC. The rearrangement joins TRBV7-9 to TRBJ1-2, with a possible D match to TRBD1 (6 bases). Germline CDR1 is SEHNR and CDR2 is FQNEAQ (reference sequence). This CDR3 is built from 14 residues. Trimming stripped 0 bases from V and 7 bases from J, with 12 bases between.

In this sample, this clonotype turned up a few times. The J gene is TRBJ2-5, the V gene TRBV6-5; a weak D match, TRBD2 (6 bases). Per germline, CDR1 MNHEY and CDR2 SVGAGI. Trimming cost V 4 bases and J 6 bases, with 21 bases left between them. CDR3 size: 16 residues. The CDR3 DNA sequence: TGTGCCAGCAGTTCCCCACTCAGGAAGGGGAGGAAGACCCAGTACTTC. Protein: CASSSPLRKGRKTQYF.

The chain has TRBV2 and TRBJ2-7; D is uncertain. Germline V CDR1 and CDR2: SNHLY, FYNNEI. Deletions cut 2 bases from V and 5 bases from J, with 1 base between. This CDR3 is built from 10 residues. In DNA form, the CDR3 reads TGTGCCAGCAGTGAACACGAGCAGTACTTC. Translation: CASSEHEQYF.

The rearrangement uses TRBV4-2 and TRBJ2-1; no clear D gene. The CDR3 has 15 residues. CDR1 is LGHNA, CDR2 YNFKEQ, per germline. V was trimmed by 0 bases and J by 1 base, leaving 7 bases between them. The CDR3 sequence is CASSQDRRSYNEQFF. CDR3 in DNA: TGTGCCAGCAGCCAAGATAGGCGGTCCTACAATGAGCAGTTCTTC.

This clonotype was seen only a few times. The V call is TRBV5-1, the J call TRBJ2-7; 7 bases map to TRBD1. This CDR3 contains 14 residues. V was pared by 6 bases and J by 2 bases, with 8 bases of the junction left unmatched. Germline V lookup: CDR1 SGHRS, CDR2 YFSETQ. The DNA of the CDR3 is TGCGCCAGCAAAACGGGACAGTCCACCTACGAGCAGTACTTC. It specifies CASKTGQSTYEQYF.

V usage is TRBV7-8 and J usage is TRBJ2-1; TRBD2 matches at 15 bases. From germline, CDR1 is SGHVS and CDR2 FQNEAQ. The CDR3 has 15 amino acids. V shed 5 bases, J shed 8 bases, and the junction held 4 bases outside the gene matches. CDR3 in amino acids: CASSRGTSGGHEQFF. CDR3 sequence (DNA): TGTGCCAGCAGCCGGGGGACTAGCGGGGGGCATGAGCAGTTCTTC.

This clonotype was seen a few times. This chain uses TRBV4-2 with TRBJ2-1; D is possibly TRBD2 (6 bases). The CDR3 covers 14 residues. Germline V gene lookup returns CDR1 LGHNA and CDR2 YNFKEQ. Trimming removed 3 bases from V and 5 bases from J, with 11 bases in between. The CDR3 sequence is CASSQEGYDNEQFF. CDR3 sequence (DNA): TGTGCCAGCAGCCAGGAGGGATATGACAATGAGCAGTTCTTC.

This clonotype was recorded a few times. This is likely a read error, given that the CDR3 carries no conserved phenylalanine or tryptophan at its end. Because the CDR3's place on the DNA is in doubt, the DNA is left out and the CDR3 is given as listed by TCRdb. The chain joins TRBV4-2 to TRBJ1-4; the table's TRBD1 call for D was not verified on the DNA. Both ends counted, the CDR3 spans 10 residues. Germline V lookup: CDR1 LGHNA, CDR2 YNFKEQ. The CDR3 spells CASRPGQGNR.

This clonotype turned up a few times. The gene calls are TRBV18 and TRBJ1-5; TRBD1 is a possible D gene (5 bases). The germline gives CDR1 KGHSH, CDR2 LQKENI. This CDR3 region has 15 residues. V was shortened by 3 bases and J by 5 bases, with 14 bases between the two germline ends. The CDR3 DNA follows: TGTGCCAGCTCACCTTTAGCGGGGACGGATCAGCCCCAGCATTTT. Protein: CASSPLAGTDQPQHF. Complete variable domain (other parts from reference TRBV18 and TRBJ1-5): NAGVMQNPRHLVRRRGQEARLRCSPMKGHSHVYWYRQLPEEGLKFMVYLQKENIIDESGMPKERFSAEFPKEGPSILRIQQVVRGDSAAYFCASSPLAGTDQPQHFGDGTRLSIL.

The genes are TRBV7-8 and TRBJ2-2, with D perhaps matching TRBD2 (6 bases). The CDR3 consists of 15 residues. Germline V gene data show CDR1 as SGHVS and CDR2 as FQNEAQ. V was pared by 3 bases and J by 1 base, with 9 bases between. The CDR3: CASSFWGGNTGELFF. DNA of the CDR3: TGTGCCAGCAGCTTTTGGGGAGGGAACACCGGGGAGCTGTTTTTT.

This clonotype showed up just a few times. This chain links TRBV12-3 or TRBV12-4 with TRBJ2-3; D is perhaps TRBD1 (6 bases). V gave up 4 bases and J gave up 1 base, with 12 bases separating them. This CDR3 region has 15 residues. CDR3 in DNA: TGTGCCAGCAGTTCAGGGGTCCCTGGCACAGATACGCAGTATTTT. Translation gives CASSSGVPGTDTQYF.

V is TRBV7-9 and J is TRBJ2-3; D is possibly TRBD1 (6 bases). This CDR3 spans 12 amino acids. The V and J ends lost 6 bases and 4 bases respectively, with 8 bases between them. Per germline, CDR1 SEHNR and CDR2 FQNEAQ (reference sequence). CDR3 loop: CASRSGADTQYF. The CDR3 bases are TGTGCCAGCAGATCAGGGGCAGATACGCAGTATTTT.

This clonotype was seen only a few times. This chain connects TRBV15 to TRBJ2-7; D not resolved. The germline V gene has CDR1 LNHNV and CDR2 YYDKDF (reference sequence). V was pared by 6 bases and J by 2 bases, with 11 bases between. This CDR3 comprises 13 residues. The CDR3 nucleotides read TGTGCCACCAGTTACGGAAAAACCTACGAGCAGTACTTC. This codes for CATSYGKTYEQYF.

This clonotype was counted between two and nine times. The rearrangement joins TRBV3-1 to TRBJ2-7; 9 bases are shared with TRBD1. The V segment lost 3 bases and the J segment 7 bases; nucleotides outside the gene matches: 1. Germline CDR1 is LGHDT and CDR2 is YNNKEL (reference sequence). CDR3 size: 12 residues. The CDR3 DNA is TGTGCCAGCAGCCAGACAGGGGGGGAGCAGTACTTC. This gives the protein CASSQTGGEQYF.

The chain combines TRBV2 with TRBJ2-7; D uncertain. Germline V gene data show CDR1 as SNHLY and CDR2 as FYNNEI. The CDR3 is 13 amino acids. V gave up 7 bases and J gave up 0 bases, with 10 bases separating them. CDR3 sequence: CASIPRYSYEQYF. In nucleotides, the CDR3 is TGTGCCAGCATCCCGCGTTACTCCTACGAGCAGTACTTC.

This rearrangement joins TRBV24-1 to TRBJ2-1; D may be TRBD1 (6 bases). This CDR3 contains 15 residues. Germline V gives CDR1 KGHDR, CDR2 SFDVKD. The V end was cut by 0 bases, the J end by 6 bases, with 11 bases between. CDR3 sequence reads: CATSDLPQGRNEQFF. The CDR3 DNA reads as TGTGCCACCAGTGATTTGCCACAGGGTCGCAATGAGCAGTTCTTC.

V is TRBV3-1 and J is TRBJ2-2, with D uncertain. This CDR3 contains 15 residues. Germline V lookup: CDR1 LGHDT, CDR2 YNNKEL (reference sequence). V dropped 3 bases and J dropped 6 bases, with 14 bases sitting between them. CDR3 in amino acids: CASSHPPPLSGELFF. The CDR3 DNA is TGTGCCAGCAGCCATCCCCCCCCCTTATCCGGGGAGCTGTTTTTT.

This rearrangement joins TRBV25-1 to TRBJ2-1; tentatively, D is TRBD2 (6 bases). V lost 3 bases to trimming and J lost 9 bases, with 12 bases between them. CDR3 length: 13 residues. Germline CDR1 MGHDK, CDR2 SYGVNS. The CDR3 here is CASSDAGRGEQFF. The CDR3 nucleotides read TGTGCCAGCAGTGACGCGGGGCGAGGTGAGCAGTTCTTC.

The CDR3: CASSRTPGQSTDTQYF. The CDR3 DNA sequence: TGTGCCAGCAGTCGGACTCCGGGACAGAGCACAGATACGCAGTATTTT. The chain is built from TRBV3-1 and TRBJ2-3, with 7 nucleotides matching TRBD1. The junction had 9 bases not matched to a gene; V was cut back by 6 bases and J by 0 bases. This CDR3 comprises 16 residues. The germline V gene has CDR1 LGHDT and CDR2 YNNKEL (reference sequence).